The entry below describes one TCR beta chain. What antigen it recognizes has not been identified. Base-call qualities are not available, and no considerably larger clone is one nucleotide away. The sample is drawn from a study of sequential checkpoint blockade in melanoma (dated by TCRdb to the late 2010s). Broadly, across the study: Patients were randomized 1:1 to first-line nivolumab followed by ipilimumab (arm A) or ipilimumab followed by nivolumab (arm B). Both trial sequences were followed by maintenance nivolumab.

CDR1 MNHNS and CDR2 SASEGT are derived from the germline V gene. Reading from cysteine to phenylalanine, the CDR3 counts 14 amino acids. The entry retains the CDR3 DNA only, 42 bases that are in frame from base 1. V loses 2 bases at its end and J loses 10 bases; junction bases beyond the gene matches: 9. Here is what the overall study found, with its caveats: Validation of the response-prediction model combining TCR metrics and mutation burden is needed in larger, independent patient cohorts.

The immunoSEQ Assay was used to immunosequence TCRbeta CDR3 regions from genomic DNA. Before high-throughput sequencing, the genomic DNA was amplified using bias-controlled multiplex PCR. The published analysis was carried out like this. To quantify the absolute abundance of each unique TCRbeta CDR3 region, the sequences were collapsed and filtered. Clonality, defined as 1 minus Pielou's evenness, was calculated using only productive rearrangements. A previously published method was used to identify clones whose frequencies were significantly greater in on-treatment samples than in baseline samples. The clones in this table, taken by TCRdb from immuneACCESS, are in-frame only. Not every clone is retained; where verified, under half of the shortfall comes from an unresolved V gene, and the cause of the rest is unknown. That table gives V, J and clone size, and the DNA gave D and trimming. This sample comprises 4,000 to 6,000 clones, approximately 78% of them detected only once. Jointly, the top ten make up under 70% of the sample.

This specimen's treatment or condition label, per the study, means: randomized to nivolumab then ipilimumab (arm A) or the reverse (arm B). No trial patient had received prior DNA-damaging chemotherapy. On a FACS Aria II flow cytometer, live CD3+CD8+ cells that were negative for CD19 and CD56 were sorted from thawed PBMCs. CheckMate 064, a randomized, open-label phase II trial of sequential checkpoint blockade, was the source of the samples, all of which came from patients with melanoma. Peripheral blood mononuclear cells were collected by leukapheresis, purified with Ficoll-Paque, and frozen in human serum with approximately 10% DMSO. Immediately after sorting, the purity of sorted blood CD3+CD8+ cells was verified to be >95%, after which DNA was extracted.

This material consisted of CD8+ T cells sorted from blood (inferred from file names), taken from a patient given nivolumab and ipilimumab in sequence. This receptor was taken from a human donor with melanoma. The rearrangement combines TRBV6-1 with TRBJ1-1; a stretch of 8 junction bases matches TRBD1. The DNA sequence is TGTGCCAGCAGTGAATTTGGGCAGGGGGCTACAGCTTTCTTT. It translates as CASSEFGQGATAFF.